This T cell receptor beta chain was retrieved from a study of shared clonotypes between healthy human individuals. Study information: Donors were a couple of women and three men aged 18 to 49.

Replicate PCRs run on sorted subsets employed around 200 ng DNA, 30,000 to 35,000 T cell genomes. Libraries were prepared by immunoSEQ multiplex PCR; TCRdb keeps only in-frame clonotypes and omits some of them. This table holds a few million clones, approximately 92% found once. Researchers partitioned CD4+ cells into CD45RA+ naive and CD45RA-negative memory subsets. V was clipped by 4 bases and J by 9 bases, with 10 bases between them. The CDR3 covers 12 residues. The germline V gene encodes CDR1 SGHNT and CDR2 YENEEA. The receptor comes from a man younger than 30 in good health. The chain recombines TRBV11-3 with TRBJ2-1, with D tentatively TRBD2 (6 bases). Specimen: naive CD4+ T cells sorted from blood. Subset reported: CD45RA+ positively selected. The CDR3 bases are TGTGCCAGCAGCTCGGGGGTTGGTGAGCAGTTCTTC. It specifies CASSSGVGEQFF.